The rows below give T cell receptor beta chains drawn from one sample of a study of CD8 T cells in Susac syndrome. TCRdb reprocessed the immunoSEQ multiplex PCR reads with MiXCR, giving one entry per CDR3 protein. The table shows roughly 89,000 distinct CDR3 sequences, with roughly 95% occurring only once. The sample taken for sequencing was CD8+ T cells from PBMCs. The receptors originated from a human donor with Susac syndrome. Each CDR3 is given with its conserved first and last residue. A D gene is named only where the DNA matches it firmly. For some rows the clone size is stated as once, few or many, or as a class when expanded; others skip it.

d_gene	j_gene	abundance	v_gene	CDR3nt	CDR3aa
TRBD1	TRBJ2-7	.	TRBV6-2/TRBV6-3	TGTGCCAGCAGGGACGGGACAGCATCCTACGAGCAGTACTTC	CASRDGTASYEQYF
TRBD1	TRBJ1-1	.	TRBV20-1	TGCAGTGCCCGAGACGCGGACAGGGTGTTTTGGGAAGCTTTCTTT	CSARDADRVFWEAFF
.	TRBJ1-1	.	TRBV20-1	TGCAGTGTAAGAGAGGGCCCACCTGAAGCTTTCTTT	CSVREGPPEAFF
TRBD1	TRBJ1-4	.	TRBV7-9	TGTGCCAGCAGCTTCCGGGACAGAAATGAAAAACTGTTTTTT	CASSFRDRNEKLFF
.	TRBJ1-5	.	TRBV13	TGTGCCAGCAGCTTAGGCCGGGGGGGAAGGAATCAGCCCCAGCATTTT	CASSLGRGGRNQPQHF
.	TRBJ1-1	.	TRBV29-1	TGCAGCGTGGGTGGGGGCGCTGAAGCTTTCTTT	CSVGGGAEAFF
.	TRBJ1-5	.	TRBV18	TGTGCCAGCTCACCGTCCACTAATCAGCCCCAGCATTTT	CASSPSTNQPQHF
.	TRBJ2-3	.	TRBV5-6	TGTGCCAGCAGCCCCCCGGCCCGCACAGATACGCAGTATTTT	CASSPPARTDTQYF
.	TRBJ2-7	.	TRBV30	TGTGCCTGGAGTGTACCACCCCGGGCGGTCCACGAGCAGTACTTC	CAWSVPPRAVHEQYF
.	TRBJ1-2	.	TRBV20-1	TGCAGTGCTACAAATCAGGGCGGCTATGGCTACACCTTC	CSATNQGGYGYTF
.	TRBJ1-2	once	TRBV19	TGTGCCAGTAGCCCAATCTTGAGGGGTTTGTCTAACTATGGCTACACCTTC	CASSPILRGLSNYGYTF
.	TRBJ2-3	.	TRBV28	TGTGCCAGCAATGTGAACCCTCTCACCACAGATACGCAGTATTTT	CASNVNPLTTDTQYF
.	TRBJ2-5	.	TRBV10-2	TGCGCCAGCAGTGAGACAGAGACCCAGTACTTC	CASSETETQYF
TRBD1	TRBJ1-1	.	TRBV20-1	TGCAGTGCAGGGACAGGGTCTATGAAGGGAGCTTTCTTT	CSAGTGSMKGAFF
TRBD2	TRBJ2-3	.	TRBV28	TGTGCCAGCAGTTTGACTAGCGGAGGCACAGATACGCAGTATTTT	CASSLTSGGTDTQYF
.	TRBJ2-7	.	TRBV9	TGTGCCAGCAGCGTAGCTGGGGAATCCTACGAGCAGTACTTC	CASSVAGESYEQYF
.	TRBJ2-5	.	TRBV7-7	TGTGCTAGCAGCTTGGATGTCCAAGAGACCCAGTACTTC	CASSLDVQETQYF
.	TRBJ1-4	.	TRBV13	TGTGCCAGCAGCTTAGGCCTGTCGGGGAACTATGAAAAACTGTTTTTT	CASSLGLSGNYEKLFF
.	TRBJ2-6	.	TRBV7-2	TGTGCCAGCAGCCCCGTCGGGGGAGCCTTCTCTGGGGCCAACGTCCTGACTTTC	CASSPVGGAFSGANVLTF